This T cell receptor (beta chain) was sequenced for a study of T-cell reconstitution after alpha-beta-depleted transplantation in children. Whole-study results and caveats: Alpha-beta T cells about two months after transplant reportedly derived from several hundred expanded graft clones. Among T cells one year after transplant, newly produced cells accounted for most counts and diversity.

The length of the CDR3 is 19 residues. CDR1 is MDHEN, CDR2 SYDVKM, per germline. Trimming stripped 3 bases from V and 1 base from J, with 21 bases between. It was with unique molecular identifiers that the TCRbeta library was prepared. TCRdb used MiXCR to reprocess the PCR reads, holding one entry per CDR3 protein. Among hundreds of thousands of distinct CDR3 sequences, around 7.1% were seen once, and the ten largest hold 8.5% to 9.5%. This clonotype was detected many times. Its antigen is not known. The sample in question was peripheral blood, obtained 360 days after TCRalphabeta/CD19-depleted stem cell transplant. V and J are TRBV28 and TRBJ2-2, with a possible D match to TRBD1 (6 bases). The TCR originated in a female patient aged 2-10 years who had a stem cell transplant for Fanconi anemia, so the T cells may come from the graft donor. CDR3 region: CASSFRLGGNVVNTGELFF. The CDR3 DNA follows: TGTGCCAGCAGTTTTAGGTTAGGGGGAAATGTCGTGAACACCGGGGAGCTGTTTTTT. The whole variable domain, remainder taken from reference TRBV28 and TRBJ2-2, is DVKVTQSSRYLVKRTGEKVFLECVQDMDHENMFWYRQDPGLGLRLIYFSYDVKMKEKGDIPEGYSVSREKKERFSLILESASTNQTSMYLCASSFRLGGNVVNTGELFFGEGSRLTVL.